The clone carrying this T cell receptor beta chain showed up many times. These data come from a study of HIV-infected children after antiretroviral therapy interruption. Across the study: Recorded EBV and CMV exposure existed for most children.

Specified treatment: PENTA 11 planned treatment interruption arm or continuous ART arm. CDR1 and CDR2 (germline): SGHTA, FQGNSA. CDR3 length equals 17 residues. V dropped 1 base and J dropped 0 bases, with 10 bases sitting between them. The TCR library was built from RNA with a 3' RACE protocol and unique molecular identifiers. Via MiXCR, TCRdb re-called the 3' RACE reads, giving one row per CDR3 protein. Of fewer than 20,000 distinct CDR3 sequences in the sample, 3% to 3.5% were seen once. The sequencing used CD45RA+ CD4+ T cells from PBMCs, collected from a donor given antiretroviral therapy, either interrupted or continuous. Specified subset: naive CD4+ CD45RA+ CD45RO- T cells. The V and J genes are TRBV7-2 and TRBJ2-6; unclear D gene. This TCR derives from a child aged 2-17 years with HIV. CDR3 protein: CASSLGPDISGANVLTF. CDR3 nucleotides: TGTGCCAGCAGCTTAGGGCCTGACATCTCTGGGGCCAACGTCCTGACTTTC.